A single count supports the clone carrying this T cell receptor beta chain. Its antigen remains unidentified. The data are from a study of T cells in localized non-small cell lung cancer. Findings of the study overall: Adjacent lung had a median roughly 50 of the 100 largest tumor clones.

The protocol was immunoSEQ multiplex PCR, while the TCRdb copy is restricted to in-frame clones and leaves out a portion. The table has 55,000 to 75,000 clones, approximately 90% seen once; the top ten hold 15% to 20%. Per germline, CDR1 LGHNA and CDR2 YSLEER. J gave up 9 bases and V 1 base, and 4 bases lay outside the gene matches. The CDR3 spans 15 residues. V usage is TRBV4-3 and J usage is TRBJ1-6; 9 bases map to TRBD1. The clonotype was recovered from a man aged 35 to 70 with stage I lung adenocarcinoma. The specimen comprised peripheral blood, sampled before any cancer treatment. CDR3 amino acids: CASSQGTGEGSPLHF. The CDR3 coding sequence is TGCGCCAGCAGCCAAGGGACAGGGGAGGGTTCACCCCTCCACTTT.